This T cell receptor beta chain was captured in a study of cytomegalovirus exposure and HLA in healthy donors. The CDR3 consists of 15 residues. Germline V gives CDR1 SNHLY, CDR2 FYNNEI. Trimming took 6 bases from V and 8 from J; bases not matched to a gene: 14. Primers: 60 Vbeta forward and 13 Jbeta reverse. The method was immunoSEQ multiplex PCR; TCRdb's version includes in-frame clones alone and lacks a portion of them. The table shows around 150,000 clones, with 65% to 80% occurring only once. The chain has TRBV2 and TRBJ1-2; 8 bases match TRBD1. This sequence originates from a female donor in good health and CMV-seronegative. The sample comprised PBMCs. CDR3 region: CASSVFGQGVRGYTF. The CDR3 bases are TGTGCCAGCAGCGTATTCGGACAGGGAGTACGAGGCTACACCTTC. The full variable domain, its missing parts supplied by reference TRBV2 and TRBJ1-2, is EPEVTQTPSHQVTQMGQEVILRCVPISNHLYFYWYRQILGQKVEFLVSFYNNEISEKSEIFDDQFSVERPDGSNFTLKIRSTKLEDSAMYFCASSVFGQGVRGYTFGSGTRLTVV.